These T cell receptor beta chains were read from a single sample in a study of EBV T-cell therapy then PD-1 blockade in nasopharyngeal carcinoma. TCRdb's table, derived via immunoSEQ multiplex PCR, lists solely in-frame clones and lacks some. The profile shows over 20,000 clones, about 88% of them singletons. The antigens of these receptors remain unknown. Sequences were derived from CD8+ T cells from blood, sampled around day 270 from a patient whose treatment included autologous EBV-specific T cells and nivolumab. The receptors stem from a middle-aged man with nasopharyngeal carcinoma. Both conserved end residues are part of each CDR3. The order of the fields is J gene, V gene, D gene, clone size, CDR3 length, CDR3 protein, CDR3 DNA. A D gene is named only where the DNA matches it firmly. Some rows mark clone size as missing; the rest say once, few, many or name a class of expanded clone.

J: TRBJ1-5; V: TRBV6-2/TRBV6-3; D: NA; size: NA; length: 14; CDR3: CASSHPGGNQPQHF; DNA: TGTGCCAGCAGTCATCCGGGGGGCAATCAGCCCCAGCATTTT
J: TRBJ2-7; V: TRBV4-1; D: NA; size: NA; length: 13; CDR3: CASSQVESYEQYF; DNA: TGCGCCAGCAGCCAAGTGGAAAGCTACGAGCAGTACTTC
J: TRBJ2-7; V: TRBV19; D: TRBD1; size: NA; length: 16; CDR3: CASRYRDRGFSSEQYF; DNA: TGTGCCAGTAGGTACCGGGACAGGGGTTTTTCTTCCGAGCAGTACTTC
J: TRBJ1-6; V: TRBV7-9; D: NA; size: NA; length: 14; CDR3: CASSPPSGPSPLHF; DNA: TGTGCCAGCAGCCCCCCTTCAGGCCCTTCACCCCTCCACTTT
J: TRBJ1-2; V: TRBV15; D: TRBD1; size: NA; length: 16; CDR3: CATSEDRGRITYGYTF; DNA: TGTGCCACCAGCGAGGACAGGGGGCGCATTACCTATGGCTACACCTTC
J: TRBJ2-5; V: TRBV6-2/TRBV6-3; D: NA; size: NA; length: 13; CDR3: CASSRTEQETQYF; DNA: TGTGCCAGCAGTCGGACAGAGCAAGAGACCCAGTACTTC
J: TRBJ2-4; V: TRBV6-2/TRBV6-3; D: TRBD1; size: NA; length: 15; CDR3: CASSRDRGAKNIQYF; DNA: TGTGCCAGCAGTCGAGACAGGGGAGCCAAAAACATTCAGTACTTC
J: TRBJ1-2; V: TRBV25-1; D: TRBD1; size: once; length: 13; CDR3: CASSRTGYYGYTF; DNA: TGTGCCAGCAGTCGGACAGGGTACTATGGCTACACCTTC
J: TRBJ1-3; V: TRBV4-3; D: NA; size: NA; length: 16; CDR3: CASSQDLAVSGNTIYF; DNA: TGCGCCAGCAGCCAAGATCTTGCGGTCTCTGGAAACACCATATATTTT
J: TRBJ2-2; V: TRBV2; D: NA; size: NA; length: 15; CDR3: CASSGEAADTGELFF; DNA: TGTGCCAGCAGTGGGGAAGCGGCGGACACCGGGGAGCTGTTTTTT
J: TRBJ1-2; V: TRBV5-1; D: NA; size: NA; length: 13; CDR3: CASSYTGPAGYTF; DNA: TGCGCCAGCAGCTATACAGGTCCAGCAGGCTACACCTTC
J: TRBJ2-7; V: TRBV9; D: NA; size: NA; length: 15; CDR3: CASSVGARSSYEQYF; DNA: TGTGCCAGCAGCGTAGGGGCTAGGAGCTCCTACGAGCAGTACTTC
J: TRBJ2-1; V: TRBV9; D: NA; size: NA; length: 14; CDR3: CASSPNRAYNEQFF; DNA: TGTGCCAGCAGCCCCAACAGGGCTTACAATGAGCAGTTCTTC
J: TRBJ2-7; V: TRBV4-3; D: NA; size: few; length: 14; CDR3: CASSPGWSSYEQYF; DNA: TGCGCCAGCAGCCCCGGATGGAGCTCCTACGAGCAGTACTTC
J: TRBJ2-5; V: TRBV3-1/TRBV3-2; D: TRBD1; size: NA; length: 17; CDR3: CASSQTPTGGSKETQYF; DNA: TGTGCCAGCAGCCAGACCCCGACAGGGGGGAGTAAAGAGACCCAGTACTTC
J: TRBJ1-2; V: TRBV9; D: NA; size: NA; length: 12; CDR3: CASSAAGYGYTF; DNA: TGTGCCAGCAGCGCGGCGGGCTATGGCTACACCTTC
J: TRBJ1-2; V: TRBV7-2; D: NA; size: few; length: 13; CDR3: CASSLALRGGYTF; DNA: TGTGCCAGCAGCTTAGCGCTTCGAGGTGGCTACACCTTC
J: TRBJ2-3; V: TRBV6-2/TRBV6-3; D: NA; size: NA; length: 13; CDR3: CASSWWAPDTQYF; DNA: TGTGCCAGCAGTTGGTGGGCCCCAGATACGCAGTATTTT
J: TRBJ2-1; V: TRBV6-1; D: TRBD2; size: NA; length: 15; CDR3: CASSEASGGYNEQFF; DNA: TGTGCCAGCAGTGAAGCGAGCGGGGGGTACAATGAGCAGTTCTTC
J: TRBJ1-1; V: TRBV6-5; D: NA; size: NA; length: 16; CDR3: CASSYSFFERNTEAFF; DNA: TGTGCCAGCAGTTACTCGTTCTTCGAGAGGAACACTGAAGCTTTCTTT
J: TRBJ2-7; V: TRBV9; D: NA; size: NA; length: 14; CDR3: CASSTGTTSYEQYF; DNA: TGTGCCAGCTCCACTGGGACAACATCCTACGAGCAGTACTTC
J: TRBJ1-4; V: TRBV15; D: NA; size: medium-sized; length: 13; CDR3: CATAGFSNEKLFF; DNA: TGTGCCACCGCAGGGTTTAGTAATGAAAAACTGTTTTTT
J: TRBJ2-7; V: TRBV5-1; D: NA; size: NA; length: 13; CDR3: CASSFETSYEQYF; DNA: TGCGCCAGCAGCTTTGAGACAAGCTACGAGCAGTACTTC
J: TRBJ2-2; V: TRBV19; D: TRBD1; size: NA; length: 18; CDR3: CASSISPGQGAPTGELFF; DNA: TGTGCCAGTAGTATCTCCCCGGGACAGGGGGCGCCGACCGGGGAGCTGTTTTTT
J: TRBJ2-3; V: TRBV28; D: NA; size: NA; length: 14; CDR3: CASSFLQGTDTQYF; DNA: TGTGCCAGCAGTTTCCTACAGGGCACAGATACGCAGTATTTT
J: TRBJ2-2; V: TRBV6-4; D: NA; size: few; length: 13; CDR3: CASSERATGELFF; DNA: TGTGCCAGCAGTGAACGGGCAACCGGGGAGCTGTTTTTT
J: TRBJ1-3; V: TRBV4-1; D: TRBD1; size: few; length: 17; CDR3: CASSDRDRGYSGNTIYF; DNA: TGCGCCAGCAGCGACCGGGACAGGGGTTACTCTGGAAACACCATATATTTT
J: TRBJ1-6; V: TRBV6-5; D: NA; size: NA; length: 13; CDR3: CASSYSGDSPLHF; DNA: TGTGCCAGCAGTTACTCAGGAGATTCACCCCTCCACTTT